This T cell receptor (beta chain) is from a study of identical twins. Findings and caveats of the study: Out-of-frame sharing of TCR alpha in monozygotic twins was underestimated by models. Out-of-frame alpha sequences common to twins exhibited a surplus of low generation probability.

MiXCR, applied by TCRdb to the 5' RACE reads, yields one record per CDR3 protein. The table has about 460,000 distinct CDR3 sequences, around 14% seen once. This clonotype was seen only a few times. Antigen unknown. V lost 4 bases and J lost 0, with 16 bases in between. Per the germline V gene, CDR1 is MNHNS and CDR2 is SASEGT. The CDR3 has 17 residues. These data were also reused for a study on yellow fever vaccine responses in identical twins.

Material: CD4+ T cells sorted from blood. This receptor was obtained from a woman under 30 in good health. This sequence joins TRBV6-1 and TRBJ1-5; D ambiguous. The chain's CDR3 is CASSADGPLFSNQPQHF. In DNA form, the CDR3 reads TGTGCCAGCAGTGCGGACGGACCACTGTTTAGCAATCAGCCCCAGCATTTT.